This TCR beta chain was captured by sequencing in a study of cytomegalovirus exposure and HLA in healthy donors. Overall study results and limits: Rates of TCR association differed by HLA locus in a later analysis, with DRB1 highest and HLA-C lowest. The availability of immune exposure information extended only to CMV serostatus.

Researchers ran the PCR with 60 Vbeta and 13 Jbeta primers. Libraries were prepared by immunoSEQ multiplex PCR; TCRdb keeps only in-frame clonotypes and omits some of them. The sample includes about 80,000 clones, over 70% seen only once; the top ten take 20% to 30%. J lost 2 bases, V lost 6 bases, and 3 bases had no gene match. From germline, CDR1 is WNHNN and CDR2 SYGVQD (reference sequence). The CDR3 runs 14 residues. On this clone itself: The target antigen is unknown.

Material: PBMCs. The rearrangement uses TRBV10-1 and TRBJ2-7; 11 bases line up with TRBD1. This TCR derives from a woman aged 45-65 years in good health and CMV-seropositive. CDR3 DNA sequence: TGCGCCAGCAGAAGGACAGGGGGCACCTACGAGCAGTACGTC. Translated: CASRRTGGTYEQYV.